This TCR beta chain was documented in a study of blood T cell repertoires in COVID-19. V lost 6 bases, J lost 7 bases, and 15 bases lay in between. The germline gives CDR1 MDHEN, CDR2 SYDVKM. The CDR3 contains 13 residues. Method: immunoSEQ multiplex PCR; TCRdb's copy keeps in-frame clones and lacks some. The top ten clones hold around 1.2% of a sample with roughly 120,000 clones, approximately 90% of them seen once. The clonotype comes from a human donor in a cohort sampled during active COVID-19. The chain has TRBV28 and TRBJ1-2, with D maybe TRBD1 (5 bases). Sequenced input: peripheral blood. The CDR3 DNA is TGTGCCAGCAGGACGAAGGGGTTGAGTGGCTACACCTTC. Translation: CASRTKGLSGYTF.